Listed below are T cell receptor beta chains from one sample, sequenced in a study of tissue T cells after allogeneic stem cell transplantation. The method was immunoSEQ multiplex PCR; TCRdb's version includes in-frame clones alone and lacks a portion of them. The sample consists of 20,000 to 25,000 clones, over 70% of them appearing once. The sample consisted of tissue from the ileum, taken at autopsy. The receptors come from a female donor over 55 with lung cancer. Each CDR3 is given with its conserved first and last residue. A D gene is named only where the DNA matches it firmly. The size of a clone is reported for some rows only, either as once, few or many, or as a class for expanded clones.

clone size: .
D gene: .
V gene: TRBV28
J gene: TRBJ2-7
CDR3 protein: CATSRGIVYEQYF
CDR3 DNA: TGTGCCACATCCAGGGGTATCGTCTACGAGCAGTACTTC

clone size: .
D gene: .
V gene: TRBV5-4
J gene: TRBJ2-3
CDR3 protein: CASSLQNTDTQYF
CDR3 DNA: TGTGCCAGCAGCTTACAGAACACAGATACGCAGTATTTT

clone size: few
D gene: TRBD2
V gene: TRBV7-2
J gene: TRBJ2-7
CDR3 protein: CASSPAMGTSGYEQYF
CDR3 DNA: TGTGCCAGCAGCCCGGCCATGGGGACTAGCGGTTACGAGCAGTACTTC

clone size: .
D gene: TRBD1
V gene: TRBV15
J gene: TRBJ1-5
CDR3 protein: CATSSSRRTGDQPQHF
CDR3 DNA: TGTGCCACCAGCTCCTCCCGGAGGACAGGGGATCAGCCCCAGCATTTT

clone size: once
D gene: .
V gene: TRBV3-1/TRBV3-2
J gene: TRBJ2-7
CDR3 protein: CASSQKQIISYEQYF
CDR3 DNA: TGTGCCAGCAGCCAGAAACAGATCATTTCCTACGAGCAGTACTTC

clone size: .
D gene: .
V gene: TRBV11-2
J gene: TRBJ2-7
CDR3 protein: CASSLDFGEQYF
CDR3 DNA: TGTGCCAGCAGCTTAGATTTCGGGGAGCAGTACTTC

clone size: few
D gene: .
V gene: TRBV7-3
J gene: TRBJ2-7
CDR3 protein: CASSYSARGSHEQYF
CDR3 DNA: TGTGCCAGCAGCTACTCGGCCAGGGGATCGCACGAGCAGTACTTC

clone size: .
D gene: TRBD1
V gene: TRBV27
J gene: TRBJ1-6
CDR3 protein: CASSFQTGRSSPLHF
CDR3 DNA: TGTGCCAGCAGTTTCCAGACAGGGAGGAGTTCACCCCTCCACTTT

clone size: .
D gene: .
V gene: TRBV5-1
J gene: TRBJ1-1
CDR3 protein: CASSLPYGPRETEAFF
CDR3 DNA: TGCGCCAGCAGCTTGCCTTATGGGCCCCGGGAGACTGAAGCTTTCTTT

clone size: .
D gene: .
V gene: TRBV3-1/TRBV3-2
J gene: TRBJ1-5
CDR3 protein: CASSQRSPDRAIQPQHF
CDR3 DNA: TGTGCCAGCAGCCAACGTAGCCCCGACAGAGCTATTCAGCCCCAGCATTTT

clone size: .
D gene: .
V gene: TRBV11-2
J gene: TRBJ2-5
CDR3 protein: CASSFGHIILRGETQYF
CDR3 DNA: TGTGCCAGCAGCTTCGGACACATAATATTAAGGGGTGAGACCCAGTACTTC

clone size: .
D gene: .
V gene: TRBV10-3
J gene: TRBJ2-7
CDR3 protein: CAISAAEPGAYEQYF
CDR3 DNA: TGTGCCATCAGTGCGGCGGAGCCCGGTGCCTACGAGCAGTACTTC

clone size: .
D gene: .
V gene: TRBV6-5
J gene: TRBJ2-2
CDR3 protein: CASRANTGTTGELFF
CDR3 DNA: TGTGCCAGCAGGGCGAATACAGGGACCACCGGGGAGCTGTTTTTT

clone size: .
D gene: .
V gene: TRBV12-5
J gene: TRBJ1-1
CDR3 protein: CASGLSGYMTGNEAFF
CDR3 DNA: TGTGCTAGTGGTTTGAGCGGATATATGACGGGGAATGAAGCTTTCTTT

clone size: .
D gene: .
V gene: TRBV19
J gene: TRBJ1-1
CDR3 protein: CASSITGGNTEAFF
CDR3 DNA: TGTGCCAGTAGTATAACGGGGGGAAACACTGAAGCTTTCTTT

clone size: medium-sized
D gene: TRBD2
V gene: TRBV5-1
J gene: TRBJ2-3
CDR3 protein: CASSLGTSGGGDTQYF
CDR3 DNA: TGCGCCAGCAGCTTGGGCACTAGCGGGGGAGGAGATACGCAGTATTTT

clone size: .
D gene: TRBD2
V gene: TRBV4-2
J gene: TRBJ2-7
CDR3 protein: CASSQEGLAETYEQYF
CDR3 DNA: TGTGCCAGCAGCCAAGAGGGACTAGCGGAAACCTACGAGCAGTACTTC

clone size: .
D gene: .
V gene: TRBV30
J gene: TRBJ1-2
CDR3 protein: CAWWGGGIYGYTF
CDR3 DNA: TGTGCCTGGTGGGGAGGGGGAATCTATGGCTACACCTTC

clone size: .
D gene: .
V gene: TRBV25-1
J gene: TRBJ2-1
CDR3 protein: CASSGAGRNEQFF
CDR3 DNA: TGTGCCAGCAGTGGCGCAGGGAGGAATGAGCAGTTCTTC

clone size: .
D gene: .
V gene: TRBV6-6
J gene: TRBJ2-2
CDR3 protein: CASSRGARTGELFF
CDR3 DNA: TGTGCCAGCAGCAGGGGGGCGAGGACCGGGGAGCTGTTTTTT

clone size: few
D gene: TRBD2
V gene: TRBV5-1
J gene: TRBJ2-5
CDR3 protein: CASEWGTSLLETQYF
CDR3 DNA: TGCGCCAGCGAGTGGGGGACTAGTCTATTGGAGACCCAGTACTTC

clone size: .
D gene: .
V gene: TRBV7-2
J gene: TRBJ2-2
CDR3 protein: CASSLMDLNTGELFF
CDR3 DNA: TGTGCCAGCAGCTTAATGGACTTGAACACCGGGGAGCTGTTTTTT

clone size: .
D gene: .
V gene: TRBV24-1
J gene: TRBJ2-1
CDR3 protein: CATSDLHSGNEQFF
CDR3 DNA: TGTGCCACCAGTGATTTGCATAGCGGCAATGAGCAGTTCTTC

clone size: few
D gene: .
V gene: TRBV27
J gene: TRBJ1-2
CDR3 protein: CASSLRPQGSLFYTF
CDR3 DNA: TGTGCCAGCAGTTTGAGACCACAGGGCAGTTTGTTCTACACCTTC

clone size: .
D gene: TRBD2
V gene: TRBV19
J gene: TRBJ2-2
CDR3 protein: CASSSTGGGELFF
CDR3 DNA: TGTGCCAGTAGTAGTACGGGGGGCGGGGAGCTGTTTTTT

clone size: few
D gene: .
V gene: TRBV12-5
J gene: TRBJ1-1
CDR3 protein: CASEWGLSPGGTEAFF
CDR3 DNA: TGTGCTAGTGAGTGGGGTTTGAGCCCGGGTGGTACTGAAGCTTTCTTT

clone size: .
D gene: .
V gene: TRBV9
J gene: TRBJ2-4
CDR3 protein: CASSVGGRTLAKNIQYF
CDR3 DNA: TGTGCCAGCAGCGTAGGGGGACGGACACTAGCCAAAAACATTCAGTACTTC

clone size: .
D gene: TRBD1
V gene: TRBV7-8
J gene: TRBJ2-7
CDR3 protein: CASSLRTGSAPSAYEQYF
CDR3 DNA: TGTGCCAGCAGCTTAAGGACAGGGTCAGCGCCAAGCGCCTACGAGCAGTACTTC